The rows below give T cell receptor beta chains drawn from one sample of a study of T cells in Graves' hyperthyroidism and ophthalmopathy. MiXCR was run by TCRdb on the multiplex PCR reads, yielding one entry per CDR3 protein. The sample shows roughly 170,000 distinct CDR3 sequences, over 15% of them seen only once. The sequenced sample was blood. The receptors stem from a woman aged 50 to 60 with Graves' hyperthyroidism. Both conserved end residues are part of each CDR3. Fields, in order: V gene, D gene, clone size, J gene, CDR3 DNA, CDR3 protein. A D gene is named only where the DNA matches it firmly. Clone size is shown for a subset of rows, as once, few, many or a class of expanded clone.

TRBV28	TRBD1	.	TRBJ1-2	TGTGCCAGCAGTTTATGGGGACAGCTCTATGGCTACACCTTC	CASSLWGQLYGYTF
TRBV20-1	.	few	TRBJ2-1	TGCAGTGCTTTGTCCTACAATGAGCAGTTCTTC	CSALSYNEQFF
TRBV19	.	many	TRBJ1-1	TGTGCCAGTAAGAAGGGGAACACTGAAGCTTTCTTT	CASKKGNTEAFF
TRBV20-1	.	many	TRBJ2-7	TGCAGTGCTAGGTACAACGAGCAGTACTTC	CSARYNEQYF
TRBV27	TRBD1	many	TRBJ1-2	TGTGCCAGCAGTTTTGCCGCGGGACAGGGGGCTTATGGCTACACCTTC	CASSFAAGQGAYGYTF
TRBV10-2	.	.	TRBJ2-1	TGCGCCAGCAGTACAGGGAGGGGCCAAGATGAGCAGTTCTTC	CASSTGRGQDEQFF
TRBV6-5	.	many	TRBJ2-7	TGTGCCAGCAGTTATGGGGGAACCTACGAGCAGTACTTC	CASSYGGTYEQYF
TRBV5-1	TRBD1	many	TRBJ1-1	TGCGCCAGCAGCTGGCAGACAGGGGATAGAACTGAAGCTTTCTTT	CASSWQTGDRTEAFF
TRBV20-1	TRBD1	many	TRBJ1-1	TGCAGTGCTAGAAAATGGTCCGAGGGGGCGCCGACTGAAGCTTTCTTT	CSARKWSEGAPTEAFF
TRBV12-3/TRBV12-4	TRBD2	many	TRBJ2-5	TGTGCCAGCAGTTTAGAAGTGCTAGCGGGCGACCAAGAGACCCAGTACTTC	CASSLEVLAGDQETQYF
TRBV5-8	.	.	TRBJ2-2	TGTGCCAGCAGCTTGTATCATCGGGCCCTGGCAACCGGGGAGCTGTTTTTT	CASSLYHRALATGELFF
TRBV5-5	TRBD2	many	TRBJ2-7	TGTGCCAGCAGTTCTCACGCCGGGACTAGCGAATACGAGCAGTACTTC	CASSSHAGTSEYEQYF
TRBV19	TRBD1	few	TRBJ1-5	TGTGCCAGTAGTAAGTCACCACAGGGGAGGAATCAGCCCCAGCATTTT	CASSKSPQGRNQPQHF
TRBV7-2	TRBD2	few	TRBJ2-5	TGTGCCAGCAGCCGCGCTAGTCCCGGGACTAGCGGGAGGAATCAAGAGACCCAGTACTTC	CASSRASPGTSGRNQETQYF
TRBV18	.	.	TRBJ2-2	TGTGCCAGCTCACCACTTGGCTATGAGGCCGGGGAGCTGTTTTTT	CASSPLGYEAGELFF
TRBV19	.	few	TRBJ1-5	TGTACCAGTAGTTTGAACAGGCCCCAATGGCCCCAGCATTTT	CTSSLNRPQWPQHF
TRBV7-9	.	many	TRBJ2-3	TGTGCCAGCAGCCCCCGCGGGGGCAGGGCCCCAGATACGCAGTATTTT	CASSPRGGRAPDTQYF
TRBV2	.	many	TRBJ2-7	TGTGCCAGCAGTGAATTGAGTGGGGCGCGGCGCGAGCAGTACTTC	CASSELSGARREQYF
TRBV6-1	TRBD2	many	TRBJ2-5	TGTGCCAGCAGTGAACAAGTACTAGCGGGGTACCAAGAGACCCAGTACTTC	CASSEQVLAGYQETQYF
TRBV20-1	.	many	TRBJ1-5	TGCAGTGCTTTAAGGGTGGCTCAGCCCCAGCATTTT	CSALRVAQPQHF
TRBV6-1	TRBD1	many	TRBJ1-1	TGTGCCAGCAGTTCCCGACAGGGCTCGAACACTGAAGCTTTCTTT	CASSSRQGSNTEAFF
TRBV5-1	.	many	TRBJ2-5	TGCGCCAGCAGCTTCGGACTCGGTTTAGAGGAGACCCAGTACTTC	CASSFGLGLEETQYF
TRBV7-6	.	few	TRBJ2-5	TGTGCCAGCAGCTTAGCGTGGACCAATCAAGAGACCCAGTACTTC	CASSLAWTNQETQYF
TRBV7-2	.	many	TRBJ1-2	TGTGCCAGCAGCGCAGACTTGGCGGTAAACTATGGCTACACCTTC	CASSADLAVNYGYTF